This T cell receptor beta chain was sequenced during a study of radiation and T cells in renal cell carcinoma. Study context: Nephrectomy followed 15 Gy stereotactic body radiation by 4 weeks. Regarding the study as a whole: Without pretreatment biopsies, baseline tumor clonotype presence was undetermined.

Time point defined: baseline pretreatment blood. Treatment here: 15 Gy SBRT to primary tumor, nephrectomy 4 weeks later. Radiation-treated patients gave blood at baseline, week 2 and week 4. Clear cell pathology was present in this patient's renal cell carcinoma. Germline values: CDR1 ENHRY, CDR2 SYGVKD. The CDR3 spans 13 residues. Trimming stripped 7 bases from V and 6 bases from J, with 12 bases between. The table came from immunoSEQ multiplex PCR; TCRdb's copy has only in-frame clones and leaves some out. Here the sample spans 150,000 or so clones, roughly 80% being singletons. Concerning this clone itself: Antigen: not known.

V and J are TRBV10-3 and TRBJ2-2; D perhaps matches TRBD1 (6 bases). The sequences come from blood, collected from a patient whose treatment included radiotherapy and nephrectomy. The sequence was collected from a woman between 50 and 59 years old with renal cell carcinoma. The chain's CDR3 is CAITTGIAGELFF. The CDR3 DNA sequence: TGTGCCATCACTACAGGGATAGCCGGGGAGCTGTTTTTT.